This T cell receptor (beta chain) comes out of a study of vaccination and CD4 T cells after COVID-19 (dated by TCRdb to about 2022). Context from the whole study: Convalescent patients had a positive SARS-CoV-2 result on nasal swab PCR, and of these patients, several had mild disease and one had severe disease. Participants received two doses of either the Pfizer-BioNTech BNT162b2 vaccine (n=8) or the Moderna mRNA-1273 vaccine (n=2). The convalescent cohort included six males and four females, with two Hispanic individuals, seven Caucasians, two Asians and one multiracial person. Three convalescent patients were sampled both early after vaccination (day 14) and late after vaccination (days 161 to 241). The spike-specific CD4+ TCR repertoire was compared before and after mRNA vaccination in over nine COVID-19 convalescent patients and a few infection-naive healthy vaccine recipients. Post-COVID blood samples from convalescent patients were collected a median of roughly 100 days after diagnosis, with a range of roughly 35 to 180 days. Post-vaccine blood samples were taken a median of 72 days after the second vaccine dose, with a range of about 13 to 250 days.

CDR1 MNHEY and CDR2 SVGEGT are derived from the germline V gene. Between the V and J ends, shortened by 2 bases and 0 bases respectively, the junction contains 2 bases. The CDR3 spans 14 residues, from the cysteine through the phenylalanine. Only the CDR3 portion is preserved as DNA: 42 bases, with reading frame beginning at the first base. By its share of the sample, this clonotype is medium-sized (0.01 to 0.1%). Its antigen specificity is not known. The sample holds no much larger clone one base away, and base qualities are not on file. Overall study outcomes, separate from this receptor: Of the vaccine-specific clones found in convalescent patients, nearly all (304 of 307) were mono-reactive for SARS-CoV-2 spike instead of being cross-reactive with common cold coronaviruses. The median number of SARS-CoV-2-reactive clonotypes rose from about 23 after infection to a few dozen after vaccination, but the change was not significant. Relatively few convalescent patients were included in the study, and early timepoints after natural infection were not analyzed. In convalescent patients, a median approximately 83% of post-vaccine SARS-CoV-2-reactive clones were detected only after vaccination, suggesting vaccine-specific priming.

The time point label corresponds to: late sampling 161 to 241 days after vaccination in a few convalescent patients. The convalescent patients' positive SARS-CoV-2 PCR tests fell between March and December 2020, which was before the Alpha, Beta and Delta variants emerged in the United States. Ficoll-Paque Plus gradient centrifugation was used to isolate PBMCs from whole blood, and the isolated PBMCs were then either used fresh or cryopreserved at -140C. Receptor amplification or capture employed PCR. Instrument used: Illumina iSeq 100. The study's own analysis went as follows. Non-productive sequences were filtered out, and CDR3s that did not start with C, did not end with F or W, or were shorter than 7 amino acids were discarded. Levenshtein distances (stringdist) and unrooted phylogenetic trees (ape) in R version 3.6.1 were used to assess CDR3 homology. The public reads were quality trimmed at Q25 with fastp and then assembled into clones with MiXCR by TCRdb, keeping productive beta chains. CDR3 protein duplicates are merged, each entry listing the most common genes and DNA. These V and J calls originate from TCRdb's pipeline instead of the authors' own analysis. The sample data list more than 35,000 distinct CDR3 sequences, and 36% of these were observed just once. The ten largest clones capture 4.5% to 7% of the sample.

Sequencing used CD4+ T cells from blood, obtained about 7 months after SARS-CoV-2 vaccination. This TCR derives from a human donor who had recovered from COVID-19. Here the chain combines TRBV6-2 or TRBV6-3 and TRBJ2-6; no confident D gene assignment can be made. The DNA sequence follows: TGTGCCAGCAGTTACAACTCTGGGGCCAACGTCCTGACTTTC. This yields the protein CASSYNSGANVLTF.